The 10 T cell receptor beta chains below come from one sample, sequenced in a study of T cell responses to AZD1222 COVID-19 vaccine. Some clones are missing from TCRdb's copy, which holds only in-frame ones; the method was immunoSEQ multiplex PCR. Altogether 75,000 to 90,000 clones are present, approximately 85% being singletons, with the ten largest covering about 3.5%. The source material was peripheral blood, sampled 28 days after the second AZD1222 dose. The receptors here all came from an adult who received the AZD1222 COVID-19 vaccine.

This clone was seen more than once but under ten times. The rearrangement links TRBV18 to TRBJ1-1; no definite D call. Germline assignment: CDR1 KGHSH and CDR2 LQKENI. V was trimmed by 1 base and J by 3 bases, leaving 9 bases between them. There are 14 residues in the CDR3. The DNA of the CDR3 is TGTGCCAGCTCACCACGTTTCGAGGACACTGAAGCTTTCTTT. As protein: CASSPRFEDTEAFF.

The chain employs TRBV7-2 and TRBJ1-1, with D perhaps matching TRBD1 (6 bases). V lost 0 bases and J 11 bases, leaving 19 bases between the germline ends. The CDR3 contains 15 residues. The germline V gene has CDR1 SGHTA and CDR2 FQGNSA. The CDR3 DNA reads as TGTGCCAGCAGCTTAGCGATACAGGGATCCAAGTGGGCTTTCTTT. Protein sequence: CASSLAIQGSKWAFF.

The V and J genes are TRBV28 and TRBJ2-7; TRBD1 agrees at 10 bases. The trim removed 7 bases at V and 4 bases at J, leaving 7 bases unmatched. The CDR3 extends over 14 amino acids. Germline CDR1 MDHEN, CDR2 SYDVKM. The CDR3 protein is CASTVRQGAYEQYF. The CDR3 DNA sequence: TGTGCCAGCACAGTTCGACAGGGGGCATACGAGCAGTACTTC.

The rearrangement uses TRBV10-1 and TRBJ1-1; D is undetermined. V was cut by 0 bases and J by 5 bases, with 10 bases left in between. The CDR3 is 14 residues long. Germline values: CDR1 WNHNN, CDR2 SYGVQD (reference sequence). The CDR3 bases are TGCGCCAGCAGTGAGTCGAATGTTCTAACTGAAGCTTTCTTT. This codes for CASSESNVLTEAFF.

The chain joins TRBV30 to TRBJ1-6; tentative D call: TRBD1 (5 bases). Germline lookup yields CDR1 GTSNPN and CDR2 SVGIG (reference sequence). The V and J ends lost 0 bases and 7 bases respectively, with 7 bases between them. The CDR3 runs to 13 residues. In DNA form, the CDR3 reads TGTGCCTGGAGTGTTCAGGGCAATTCACCCCTCCACTTT. Translated, it gives CAWSVQGNSPLHF. Full variable domain (rest looked up from reference TRBV30 and TRBJ1-6): SQTIHQWPATLVQPVGSPLSLECTVEGTSNPNLYWYRQAAGRGLQLLFYSVGIGQISSEVPQNLSASRPQDRQFILSSKKLLLSDSGFYLCAWSVQGNSPLHFGNGTRLTVT.

V gene TRBV6-5 combines with J gene TRBJ1-1; D remains ambiguous. This CDR3 is built from 11 residues. Trimming removed 3 bases from V and 6 bases from J, with 5 bases in between. Germline V gene data show CDR1 as MNHEY and CDR2 as SVGAGI. The DNA for the CDR3 is TGTGCCAGCAGTTATTTAGCTGAAGCTTTCTTT. Translating it yields CASSYLAEAFF.

V usage is TRBV7-2 and J usage is TRBJ1-4, with TRBD1 identical over 7 bases. Germline CDR1 reads SGHTA; CDR2 reads FQGNSA. V lost 2 bases, J lost 4 bases, and 4 bases stayed unmatched. The CDR3 covers 15 residues. For the CDR3, the DNA is TGTGCCAGCAGCTTACAGGGGGGACTTAATGAAAAACTGTTTTTT. Translating gives CASSLQGGLNEKLFF. Looking up the rest from reference TRBV7-2 and TRBJ1-4 gives the full variable domain: GAGVSQSPSNKVTEKGKDVELRCDPISGHTALYWYRQSLGQGLEFLIYFQGNSAPDKSGLPSDRFSAERTGGSVSTLTIQRTQQEDSAVYLCASSLQGGLNEKLFFGSGTQLSVL.

The genes are TRBV9 and TRBJ2-1; 8 bases are a match to TRBD2. The length of the CDR3 is 14 residues. Per the germline V gene, CDR1 is SGDLS and CDR2 is YYNGEE. V gave up 7 bases and J gave up 6 bases; unmatched junction bases: 9. The CDR3 nucleotides read TGTGCCAGCGGGAGCATCCGGGGGGGCAATGAGCAGTTCTTC. As protein: CASGSIRGGNEQFF.

The CDR3 loop is CASSMMGGEETQYF. The CDR3 DNA reads TGTGCCAGTAGTATGATGGGGGGAGAAGAGACCCAGTACTTC. J is TRBJ2-5 and V is TRBV19, with TRBD2 as a possible D gene (6 bases). The germline V gene encodes CDR1 LNHDA and CDR2 SQIVND (reference sequence). There are 14 residues in the CDR3. V was clipped by 3 bases and J by 3 bases, with 11 bases between them.

This chain connects TRBV7-8 to TRBJ2-1, with 9 bases fitting TRBD2. Looked up from germline, CDR1 is SGHVS and CDR2 is FQNEAQ. This CDR3 is 16 amino acids long. Losses at the gene ends were 0 bases for V and 2 bases for J; bases not matched to a gene: 2. CDR3 loop: CASSLAASGTYNEQFF. Written as DNA, the CDR3 is TGTGCCAGCAGCTTAGCGGCTAGCGGGACCTACAATGAGCAGTTCTTC.